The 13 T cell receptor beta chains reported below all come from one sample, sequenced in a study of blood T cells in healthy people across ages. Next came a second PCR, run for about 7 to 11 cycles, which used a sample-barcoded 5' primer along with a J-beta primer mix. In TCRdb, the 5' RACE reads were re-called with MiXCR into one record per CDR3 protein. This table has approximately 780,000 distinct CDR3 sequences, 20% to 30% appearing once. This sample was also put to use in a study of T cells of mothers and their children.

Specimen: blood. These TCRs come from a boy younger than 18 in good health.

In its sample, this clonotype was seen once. CDR3 in amino acids: CASSATGRRNTDTQYF. The DNA for the CDR3 is TGTGCCAGCAGCGCGACAGGGAGGAGGAACACAGATACGCAGTATTTT. The chain has TRBV7-2 and TRBJ2-3, with TRBD1 as a possible D gene (7 bases). The V gene lost 5 bases and the J gene lost 2 bases, with 17 bases spanning the gap. Germline V gene lookup returns CDR1 SGHTA and CDR2 FQGNSA. CDR3 length equals 16 residues.

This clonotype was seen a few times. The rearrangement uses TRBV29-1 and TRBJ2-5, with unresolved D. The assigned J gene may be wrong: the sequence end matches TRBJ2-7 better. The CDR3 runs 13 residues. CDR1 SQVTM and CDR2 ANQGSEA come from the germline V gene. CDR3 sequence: CSVEEERSYEQYF. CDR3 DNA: TGCAGCGTTGAAGAGGAACGCTCCTACGAGCAGTACTTC.

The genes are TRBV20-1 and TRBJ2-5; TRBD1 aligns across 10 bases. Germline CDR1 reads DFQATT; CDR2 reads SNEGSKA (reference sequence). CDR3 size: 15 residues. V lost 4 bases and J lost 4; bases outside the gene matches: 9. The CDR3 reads CSAIRTGGFRETQYF. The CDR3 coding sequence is TGCAGTGCTATCCGGACAGGGGGATTTCGAGAGACCCAGTACTTC.

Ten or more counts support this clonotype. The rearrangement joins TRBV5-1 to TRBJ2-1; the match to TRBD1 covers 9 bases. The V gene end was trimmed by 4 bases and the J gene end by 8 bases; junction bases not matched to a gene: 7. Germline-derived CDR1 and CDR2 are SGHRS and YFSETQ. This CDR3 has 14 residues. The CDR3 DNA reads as TGCGCCAGCAGCCCTGGACAGGGGTGGGATGAGCAGTTCTTC. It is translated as CASSPGQGWDEQFF.

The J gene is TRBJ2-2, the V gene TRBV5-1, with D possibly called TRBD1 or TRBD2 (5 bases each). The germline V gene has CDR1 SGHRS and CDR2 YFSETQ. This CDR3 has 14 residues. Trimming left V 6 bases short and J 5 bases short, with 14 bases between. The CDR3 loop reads CASTSGAGTGELFF. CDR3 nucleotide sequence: TGCGCCAGCACGTCCGGGGCAGGGACCGGGGAGCTGTTTTTT.

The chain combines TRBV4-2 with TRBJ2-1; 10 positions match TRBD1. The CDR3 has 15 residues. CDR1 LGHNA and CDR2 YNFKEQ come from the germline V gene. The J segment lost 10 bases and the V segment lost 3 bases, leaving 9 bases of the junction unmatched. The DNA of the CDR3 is TGTGCCAGCAGCCACCACGGGACAGGGGTAGTAGAGCAGTTCTTC. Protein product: CASSHHGTGVVEQFF.

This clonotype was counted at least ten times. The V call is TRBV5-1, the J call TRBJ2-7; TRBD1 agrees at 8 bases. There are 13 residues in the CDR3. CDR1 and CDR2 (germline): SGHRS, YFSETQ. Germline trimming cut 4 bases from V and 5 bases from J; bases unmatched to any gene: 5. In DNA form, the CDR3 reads TGCGCCAGCAGCCCTGGACAGGGAAACGAGCAGTACTTC. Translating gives CASSPGQGNEQYF.

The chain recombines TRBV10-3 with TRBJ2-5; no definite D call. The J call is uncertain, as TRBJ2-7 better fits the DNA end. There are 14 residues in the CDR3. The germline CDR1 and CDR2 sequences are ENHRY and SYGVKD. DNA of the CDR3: TGTGCCATCAGTGACCGGTCCCATTCCTACGAGCAGTACTTC. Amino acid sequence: CAISDRSHSYEQYF.

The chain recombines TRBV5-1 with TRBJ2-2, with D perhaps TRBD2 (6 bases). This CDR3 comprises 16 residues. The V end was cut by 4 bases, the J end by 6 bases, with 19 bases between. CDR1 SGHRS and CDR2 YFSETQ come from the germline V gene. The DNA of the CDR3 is TGCGCCAGCAGCCTTCCCGGGACTTCCGGCGCCGGGGAGCTGTTTTTT. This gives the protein CASSLPGTSGAGELFF.

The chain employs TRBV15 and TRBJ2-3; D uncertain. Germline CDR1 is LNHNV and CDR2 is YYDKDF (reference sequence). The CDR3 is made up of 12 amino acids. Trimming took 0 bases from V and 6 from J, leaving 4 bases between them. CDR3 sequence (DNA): TGTGCCACCAGCAGAGATCCGGATACGCAGTATTTT. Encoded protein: CATSRDPDTQYF.

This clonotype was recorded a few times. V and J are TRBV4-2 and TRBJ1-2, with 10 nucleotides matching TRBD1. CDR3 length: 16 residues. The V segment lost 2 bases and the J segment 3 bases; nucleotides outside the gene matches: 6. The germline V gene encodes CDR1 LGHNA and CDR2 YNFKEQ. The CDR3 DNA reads TGTGCCAGCAGCCAAAATCGACAGGGGGCAGACTATGGCTACACCTTC. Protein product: CASSQNRQGADYGYTF.

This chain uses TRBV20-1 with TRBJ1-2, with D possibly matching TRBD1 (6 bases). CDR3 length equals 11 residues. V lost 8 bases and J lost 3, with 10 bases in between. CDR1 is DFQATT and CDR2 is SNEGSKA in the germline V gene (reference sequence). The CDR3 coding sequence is TGCAGTATAACAGGGTACTATGGCTACACCTTC. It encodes CSITGYYGYTF.

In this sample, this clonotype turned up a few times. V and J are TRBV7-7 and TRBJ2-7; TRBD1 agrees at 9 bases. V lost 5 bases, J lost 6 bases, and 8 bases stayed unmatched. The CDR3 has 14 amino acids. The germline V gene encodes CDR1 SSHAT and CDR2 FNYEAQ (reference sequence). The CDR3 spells CASSPDRGTVEQYF. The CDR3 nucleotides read TGTGCCAGCAGCCCCGACAGGGGGACGGTCGAGCAGTACTTC.